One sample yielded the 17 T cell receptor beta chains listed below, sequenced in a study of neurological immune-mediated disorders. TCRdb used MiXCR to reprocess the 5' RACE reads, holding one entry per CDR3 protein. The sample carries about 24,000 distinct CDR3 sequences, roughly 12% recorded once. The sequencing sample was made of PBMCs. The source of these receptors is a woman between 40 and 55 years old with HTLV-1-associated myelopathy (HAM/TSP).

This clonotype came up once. As DNA, the CDR3 is TGTGCCACCAGTGATGATGGGCACGAGCAGTACTTC. Protein product: CATSDDGHEQYF. This chain uses TRBV24-1 with TRBJ2-7; no definite D call. The V gene's germline CDR1 is KGHDR and CDR2 SFDVKD. This CDR3 has 12 residues. V was trimmed by 3 bases and J by 5 bases, leaving 7 bases between them.

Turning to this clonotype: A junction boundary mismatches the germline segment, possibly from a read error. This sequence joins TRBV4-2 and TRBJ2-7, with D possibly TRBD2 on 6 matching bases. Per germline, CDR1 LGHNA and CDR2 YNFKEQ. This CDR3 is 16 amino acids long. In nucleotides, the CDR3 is TGTGCCAGCAGCCAAGAGGGAAGCGGGCGGTCCAACGAGCAGTCCTTC. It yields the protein CASSQEGSGRSNEQSF.

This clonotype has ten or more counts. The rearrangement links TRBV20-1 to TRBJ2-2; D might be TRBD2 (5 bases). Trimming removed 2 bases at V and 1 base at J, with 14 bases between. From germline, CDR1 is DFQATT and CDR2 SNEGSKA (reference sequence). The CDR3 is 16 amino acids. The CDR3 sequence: CSARHGDPLNTGELFF. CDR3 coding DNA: TGCAGTGCTAGACACGGGGATCCACTGAACACCGGGGAGCTGTTTTTT.

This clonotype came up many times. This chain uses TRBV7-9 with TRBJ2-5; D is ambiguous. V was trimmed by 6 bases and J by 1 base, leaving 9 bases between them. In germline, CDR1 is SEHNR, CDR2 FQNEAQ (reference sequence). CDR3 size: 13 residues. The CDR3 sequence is CASRTLGQETQYF. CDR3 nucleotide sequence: TGTGCCAGCAGGACGCTAGGCCAAGAGACCCAGTACTTC.

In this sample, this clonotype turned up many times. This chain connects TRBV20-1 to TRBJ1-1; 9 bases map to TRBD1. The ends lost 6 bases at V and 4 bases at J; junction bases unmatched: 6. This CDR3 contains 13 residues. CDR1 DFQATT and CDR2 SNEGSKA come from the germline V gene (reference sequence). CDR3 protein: CSATRQGGTEAFF. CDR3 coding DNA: TGCAGTGCAACAAGACAGGGGGGCACTGAAGCTTTCTTT.

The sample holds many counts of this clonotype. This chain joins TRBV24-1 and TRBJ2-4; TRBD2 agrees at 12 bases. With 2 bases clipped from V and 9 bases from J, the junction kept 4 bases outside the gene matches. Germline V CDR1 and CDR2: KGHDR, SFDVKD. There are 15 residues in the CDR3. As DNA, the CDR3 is TGTGCCACCAGTGATTCTAGCGGGGGGGCTGGCATTCAGTACTTC. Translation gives CATSDSSGGAGIQYF.

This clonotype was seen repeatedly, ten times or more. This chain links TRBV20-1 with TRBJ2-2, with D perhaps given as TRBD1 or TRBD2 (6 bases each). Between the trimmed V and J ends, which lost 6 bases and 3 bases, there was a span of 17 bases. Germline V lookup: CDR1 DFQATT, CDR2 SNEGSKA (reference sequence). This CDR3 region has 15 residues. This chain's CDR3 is CSAQRGVSYTGELFF. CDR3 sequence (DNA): TGCAGTGCCCAGAGGGGGGTCAGTTACACCGGGGAGCTGTTTTTT.

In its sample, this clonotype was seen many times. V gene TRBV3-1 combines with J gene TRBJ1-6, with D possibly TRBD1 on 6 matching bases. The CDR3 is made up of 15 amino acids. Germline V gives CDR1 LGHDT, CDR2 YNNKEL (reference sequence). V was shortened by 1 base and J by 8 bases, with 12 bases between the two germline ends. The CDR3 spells CASSQVIRGDSPLHF. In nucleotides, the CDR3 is TGTGCCAGCAGCCAAGTCATCAGGGGCGATTCACCCCTCCACTTT.

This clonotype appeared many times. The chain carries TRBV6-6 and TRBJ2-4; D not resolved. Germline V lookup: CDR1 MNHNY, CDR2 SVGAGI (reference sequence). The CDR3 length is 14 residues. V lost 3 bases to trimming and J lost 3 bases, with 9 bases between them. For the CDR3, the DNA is TGTGCCAGCAGTTATCCCTTTAGCAAAAACATTCAGTACTTC. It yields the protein CASSYPFSKNIQYF.

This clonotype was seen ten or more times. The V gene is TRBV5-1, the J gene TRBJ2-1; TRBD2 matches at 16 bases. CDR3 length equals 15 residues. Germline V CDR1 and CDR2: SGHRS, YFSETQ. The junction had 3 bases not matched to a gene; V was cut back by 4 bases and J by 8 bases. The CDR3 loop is CASSGTSGGVDEQFF. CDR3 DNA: TGCGCCAGCAGCGGGACTAGCGGGGGGGTTGATGAGCAGTTCTTC.

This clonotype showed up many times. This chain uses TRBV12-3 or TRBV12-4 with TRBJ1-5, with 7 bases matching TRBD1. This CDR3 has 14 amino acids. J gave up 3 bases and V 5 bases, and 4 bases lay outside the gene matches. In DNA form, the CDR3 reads TGTGCCAGCAGTCCCGGGACAGTCAATCAGCCCCAGCATTTT. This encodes CASSPGTVNQPQHF.

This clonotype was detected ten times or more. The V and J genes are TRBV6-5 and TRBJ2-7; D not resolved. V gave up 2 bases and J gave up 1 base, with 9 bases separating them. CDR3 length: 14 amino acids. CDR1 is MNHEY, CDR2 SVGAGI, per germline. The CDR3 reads CASSYGPSSYEQYF. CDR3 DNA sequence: TGTGCCAGCAGTTACGGGCCCTCATCCTACGAGCAGTACTTC.

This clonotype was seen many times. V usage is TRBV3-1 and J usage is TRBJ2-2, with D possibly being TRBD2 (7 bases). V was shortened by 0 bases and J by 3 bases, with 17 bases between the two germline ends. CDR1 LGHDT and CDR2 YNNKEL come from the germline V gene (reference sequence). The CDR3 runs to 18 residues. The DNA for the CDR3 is TGTGCCAGCAGCCAAGAGGGAGGGGGGGGCGGAGACACCGGGGAGCTGTTTTTT. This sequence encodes CASSQEGGGGGDTGELFF.

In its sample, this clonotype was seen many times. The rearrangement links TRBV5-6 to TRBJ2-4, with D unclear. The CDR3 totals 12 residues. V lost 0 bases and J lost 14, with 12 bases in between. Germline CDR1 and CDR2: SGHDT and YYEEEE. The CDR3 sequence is CASSLVVEPEYF. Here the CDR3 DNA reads TGTGCCAGCAGCTTGGTTGTCGAACCGGAGTACTTC.

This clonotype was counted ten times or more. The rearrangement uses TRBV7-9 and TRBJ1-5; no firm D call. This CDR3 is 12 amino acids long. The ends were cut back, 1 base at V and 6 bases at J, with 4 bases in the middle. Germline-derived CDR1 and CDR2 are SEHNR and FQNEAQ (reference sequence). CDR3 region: CASSLGAQPQHF. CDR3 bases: TGTGCCAGCAGCTTAGGGGCTCAGCCCCAGCATTTT. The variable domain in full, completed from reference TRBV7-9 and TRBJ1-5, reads DTGVSQNPRHKITKRGQNVTFRCDPISEHNRLYWYRQTLGQGPEFLTYFQNEAQLEKSRLLSDRFSAERPKGSFSTLEIQRTEQGDSAMYLCASSLGAQPQHFGDGTRLSIL.

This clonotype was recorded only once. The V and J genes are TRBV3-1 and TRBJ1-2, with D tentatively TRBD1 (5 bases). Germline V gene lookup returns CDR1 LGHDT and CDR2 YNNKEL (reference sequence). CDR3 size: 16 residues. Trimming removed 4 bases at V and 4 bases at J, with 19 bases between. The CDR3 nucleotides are TGTGCCAGCAGCCCGGGGCGGGGAGTCACAGCCTATGGCTACACCTTC. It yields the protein CASSPGRGVTAYGYTF.

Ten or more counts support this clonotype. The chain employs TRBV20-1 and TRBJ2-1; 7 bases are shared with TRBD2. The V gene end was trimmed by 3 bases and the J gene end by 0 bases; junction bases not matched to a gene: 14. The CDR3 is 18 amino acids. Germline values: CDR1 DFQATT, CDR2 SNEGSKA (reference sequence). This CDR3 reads CSASILGDYMSSYNEQFF. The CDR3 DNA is TGCAGTGCTAGTATATTGGGGGACTACATGAGCTCCTACAATGAGCAGTTCTTC.